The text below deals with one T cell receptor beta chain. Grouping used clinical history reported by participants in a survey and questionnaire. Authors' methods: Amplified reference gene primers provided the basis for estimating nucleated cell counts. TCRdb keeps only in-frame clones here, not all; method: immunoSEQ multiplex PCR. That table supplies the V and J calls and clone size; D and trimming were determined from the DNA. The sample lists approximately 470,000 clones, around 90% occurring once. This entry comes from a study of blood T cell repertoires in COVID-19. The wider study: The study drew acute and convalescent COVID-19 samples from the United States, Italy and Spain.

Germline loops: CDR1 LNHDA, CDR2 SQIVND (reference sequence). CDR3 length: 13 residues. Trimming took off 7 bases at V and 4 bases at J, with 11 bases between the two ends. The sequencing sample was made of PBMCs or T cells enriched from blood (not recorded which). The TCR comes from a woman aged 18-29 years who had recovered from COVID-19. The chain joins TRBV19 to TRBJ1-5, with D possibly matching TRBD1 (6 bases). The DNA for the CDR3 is TGTGCCAGTACCACAGGGACGAATCAGCCCCAGCATTTT. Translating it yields CASTTGTNQPQHF.